This TCR beta chain was retrieved from a study of shared clonotypes between healthy human individuals. Study in general: The composition of the donors was a couple of women and a few men aged 18 to 49. Overall study results and limits: Among the subsets, naive ones generally showed larger estimated richness than memory ones. Against clonotypes common to all four donors, non-shared ones had lower generation probabilities.

The authors ran the assay at deep level. The protocol was immunoSEQ multiplex PCR, while the TCRdb copy is restricted to in-frame clones and leaves out a portion. The sample lists some 2,500,000 clones, 85% to 95% occurring once. In this sample, this clone turned up once. What it binds is not known. The CDR3 totals 17 residues. Trimming cost V 2 bases and J 0 bases, with 15 bases left between them. CDR1 is KGHSH, CDR2 LQKENI, per germline. This clonotype originated in a man aged 18 to 35 in good health. Some clones in this sample may be carry-over from other donors' samples. Specimen: naive CD4+ T cells from PBMCs. Subset meaning: CD45RA+ positively selected. The J gene is TRBJ2-3, the V gene TRBV18, with D possibly called TRBD1 or TRBD2 (5 bases each). The chain's CDR3 is CASSPWSLAGSTDTQYF. The DNA for the CDR3 is TGTGCCAGCTCACCATGGTCCCTAGCAGGGAGCACAGATACGCAGTATTTT.